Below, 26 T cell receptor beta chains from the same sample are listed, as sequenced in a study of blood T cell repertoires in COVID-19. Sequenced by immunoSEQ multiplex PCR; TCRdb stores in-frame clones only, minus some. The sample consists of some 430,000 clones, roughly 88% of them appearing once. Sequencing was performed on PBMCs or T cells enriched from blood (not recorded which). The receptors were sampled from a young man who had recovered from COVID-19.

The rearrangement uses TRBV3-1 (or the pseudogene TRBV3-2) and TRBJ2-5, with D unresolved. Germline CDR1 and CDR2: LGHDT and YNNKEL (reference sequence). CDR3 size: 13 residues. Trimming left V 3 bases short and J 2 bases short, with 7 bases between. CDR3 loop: CASSHYRQETQYF. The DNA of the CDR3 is TGTGCCAGCAGCCACTACAGACAAGAGACCCAGTACTTC.

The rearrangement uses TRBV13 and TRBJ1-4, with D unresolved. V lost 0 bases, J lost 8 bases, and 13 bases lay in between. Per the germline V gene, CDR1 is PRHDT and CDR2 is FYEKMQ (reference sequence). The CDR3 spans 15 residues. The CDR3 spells CASSLGPQIGEKLFF. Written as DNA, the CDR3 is TGTGCCAGCAGCTTAGGCCCCCAGATCGGGGAAAAACTGTTTTTT.

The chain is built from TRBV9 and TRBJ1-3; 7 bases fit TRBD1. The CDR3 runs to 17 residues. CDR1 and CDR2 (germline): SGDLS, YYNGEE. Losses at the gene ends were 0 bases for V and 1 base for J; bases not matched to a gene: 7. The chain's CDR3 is CASSVATGAISGNTIYF. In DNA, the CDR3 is TGTGCCAGCAGCGTAGCTACAGGGGCTATTTCTGGAAACACCATATATTTT.

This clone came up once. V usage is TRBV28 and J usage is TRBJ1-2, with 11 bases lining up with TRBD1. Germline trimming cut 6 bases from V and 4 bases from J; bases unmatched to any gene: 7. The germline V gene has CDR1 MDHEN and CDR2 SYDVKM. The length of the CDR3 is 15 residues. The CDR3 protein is CASRPRDRGGYGYTF. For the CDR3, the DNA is TGTGCCAGCAGACCTCGGGACAGGGGGGGCTATGGCTACACCTTC.

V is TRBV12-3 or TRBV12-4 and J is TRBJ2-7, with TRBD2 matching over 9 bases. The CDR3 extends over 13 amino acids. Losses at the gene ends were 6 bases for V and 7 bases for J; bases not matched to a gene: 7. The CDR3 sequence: CASSIAGEREQYF. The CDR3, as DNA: TGTGCCAGCAGCATAGCGGGGGAGAGGGAGCAGTACTTC.

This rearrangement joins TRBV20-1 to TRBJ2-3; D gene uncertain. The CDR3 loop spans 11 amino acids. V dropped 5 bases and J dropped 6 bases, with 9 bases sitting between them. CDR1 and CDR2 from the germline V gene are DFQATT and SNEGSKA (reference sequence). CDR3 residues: CSASRVDTQYF. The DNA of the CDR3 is TGCAGTGCTTCCCGGGTGGATACGCAGTATTTT.

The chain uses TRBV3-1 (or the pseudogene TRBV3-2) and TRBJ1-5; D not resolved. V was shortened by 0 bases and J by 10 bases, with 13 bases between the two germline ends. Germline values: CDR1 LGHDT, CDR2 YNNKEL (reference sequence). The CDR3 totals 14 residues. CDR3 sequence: CASSQETSAVPQHF. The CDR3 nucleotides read TGTGCCAGCAGCCAAGAAACTTCAGCGGTTCCCCAGCATTTT.

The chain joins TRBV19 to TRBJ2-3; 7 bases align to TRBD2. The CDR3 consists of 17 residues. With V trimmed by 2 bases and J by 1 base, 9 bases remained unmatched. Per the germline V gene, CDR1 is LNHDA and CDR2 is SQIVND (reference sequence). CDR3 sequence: CASSIFPGAGGTDTQYF. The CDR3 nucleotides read TGTGCCAGTAGTATATTCCCCGGGGCGGGGGGCACAGATACGCAGTATTTT.

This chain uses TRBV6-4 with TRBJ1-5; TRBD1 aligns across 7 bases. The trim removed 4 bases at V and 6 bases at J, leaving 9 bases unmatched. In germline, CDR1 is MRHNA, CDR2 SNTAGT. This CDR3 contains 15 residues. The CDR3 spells CASSVVEAGGQPQHF. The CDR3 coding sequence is TGTGCCAGCAGTGTCGTTGAGGCAGGGGGTCAGCCCCAGCATTTT.

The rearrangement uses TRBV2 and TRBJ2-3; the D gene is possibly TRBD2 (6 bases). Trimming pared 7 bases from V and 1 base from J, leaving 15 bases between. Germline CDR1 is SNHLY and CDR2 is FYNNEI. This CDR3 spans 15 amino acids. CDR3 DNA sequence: TGTGCCAGCAAACAGGAGGGCAGGGGCACAGATACGCAGTATTTT. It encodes CASKQEGRGTDTQYF.

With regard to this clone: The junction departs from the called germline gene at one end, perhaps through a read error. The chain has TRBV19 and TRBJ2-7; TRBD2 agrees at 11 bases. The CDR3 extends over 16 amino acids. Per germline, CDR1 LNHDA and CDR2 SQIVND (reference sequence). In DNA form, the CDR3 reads TGTGCCAGTAGTATTTCGGGGACTAGCGGTCGTTACGAGCAGTACTTT. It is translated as CASSISGTSGRYEQYF.

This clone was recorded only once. The DNA of the CDR3 is TGTGCCAGTGGGGGGGACAGGGAAAATTCACCCCTCCACTTT. It translates to CASGGDRENSPLHF. The chain uses TRBV6-5 and TRBJ1-6; the match to TRBD1 covers 9 bases. The CDR3 length is 14 residues. Trimming took 9 bases from V and 7 from J; bases not matched to a gene: 7. CDR1 and CDR2 (germline): MNHEY, SVGAGI.

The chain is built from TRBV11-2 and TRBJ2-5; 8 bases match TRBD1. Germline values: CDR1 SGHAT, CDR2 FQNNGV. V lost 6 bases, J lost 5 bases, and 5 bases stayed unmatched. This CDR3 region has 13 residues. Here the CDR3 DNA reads TGTGCCAGCAGTCGAGACAGGGGCGAGACCCAGTACTTC. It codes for CASSRDRGETQYF.

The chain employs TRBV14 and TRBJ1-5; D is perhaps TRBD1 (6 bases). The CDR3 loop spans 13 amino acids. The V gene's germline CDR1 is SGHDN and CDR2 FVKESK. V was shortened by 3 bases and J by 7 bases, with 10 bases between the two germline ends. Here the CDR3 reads CASSQGAGQPQHF. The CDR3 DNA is TGTGCCAGCAGCCAGGGGGCGGGCCAGCCCCAGCATTTT.

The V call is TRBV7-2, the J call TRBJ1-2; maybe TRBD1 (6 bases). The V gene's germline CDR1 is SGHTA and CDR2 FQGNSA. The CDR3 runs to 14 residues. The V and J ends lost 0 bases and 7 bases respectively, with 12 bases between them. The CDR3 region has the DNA TGTGCCAGCAGCTTAGCACAGGGAGAGAGTGGCTACACCTTC. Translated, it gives CASSLAQGESGYTF.

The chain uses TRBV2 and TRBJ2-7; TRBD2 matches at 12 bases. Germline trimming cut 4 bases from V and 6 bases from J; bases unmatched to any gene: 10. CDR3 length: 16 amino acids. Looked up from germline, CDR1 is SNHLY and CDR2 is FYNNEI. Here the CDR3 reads CASSGYLAGGASEQYF. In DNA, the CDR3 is TGTGCCAGCAGTGGCTATCTAGCGGGAGGGGCGTCCGAGCAGTACTTC.

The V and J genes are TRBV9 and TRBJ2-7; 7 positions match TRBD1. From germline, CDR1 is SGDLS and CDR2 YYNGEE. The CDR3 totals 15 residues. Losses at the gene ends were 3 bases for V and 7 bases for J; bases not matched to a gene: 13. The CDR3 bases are TGTGCCAGCAGCGCAATCGAGACAGGGACGGGAGAGCAGTACTTC. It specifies CASSAIETGTGEQYF.

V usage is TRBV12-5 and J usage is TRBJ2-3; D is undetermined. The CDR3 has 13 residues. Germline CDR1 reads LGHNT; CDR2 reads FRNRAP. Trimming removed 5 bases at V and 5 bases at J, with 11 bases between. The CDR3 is CASGMTTRDTQYF. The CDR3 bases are TGTGCTAGTGGTATGACAACAAGAGATACGCAGTATTTT.

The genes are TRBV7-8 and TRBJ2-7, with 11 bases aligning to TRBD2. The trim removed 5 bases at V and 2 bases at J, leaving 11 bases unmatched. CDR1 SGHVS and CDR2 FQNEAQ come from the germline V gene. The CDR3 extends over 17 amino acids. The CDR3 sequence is CASSPTSGTVFTYEQYF. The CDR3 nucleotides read TGTGCCAGCAGCCCGACTAGCGGGACTGTGTTCACCTACGAGCAGTACTTC.

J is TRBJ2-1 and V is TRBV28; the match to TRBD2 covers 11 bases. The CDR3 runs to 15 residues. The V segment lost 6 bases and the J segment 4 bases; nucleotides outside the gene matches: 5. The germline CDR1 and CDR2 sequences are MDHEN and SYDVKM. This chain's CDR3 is CASSPLAGGYNEQFF. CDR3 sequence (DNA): TGTGCCAGCAGCCCCTTAGCGGGGGGGTACAATGAGCAGTTCTTC.

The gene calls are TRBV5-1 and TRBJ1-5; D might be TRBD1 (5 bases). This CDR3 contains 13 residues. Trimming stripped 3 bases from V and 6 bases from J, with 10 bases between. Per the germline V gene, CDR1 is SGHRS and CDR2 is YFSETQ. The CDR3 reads CASSSDGGQPQHF. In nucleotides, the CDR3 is TGCGCCAGCAGCTCAGACGGGGGTCAGCCCCAGCATTTT.

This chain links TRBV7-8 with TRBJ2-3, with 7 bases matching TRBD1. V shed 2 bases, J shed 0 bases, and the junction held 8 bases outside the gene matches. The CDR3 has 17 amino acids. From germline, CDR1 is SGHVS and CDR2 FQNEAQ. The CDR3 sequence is CASSLIGTAGSTDTQYF. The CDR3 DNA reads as TGTGCCAGCAGCTTAATCGGGACAGCCGGCAGCACAGATACGCAGTATTTT.

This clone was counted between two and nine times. The CDR3 coding sequence is TGCAGTGCTAGACTCGGCTATGGCTACACCTTC. Translation gives CSARLGYGYTF. V and J are TRBV20-1 and TRBJ1-2; D is unresolved. Germline V gene sequence: CDR1 DFQATT, CDR2 SNEGSKA (reference sequence). The CDR3 contains 11 residues. V gave up 2 bases and J gave up 4 bases, with 5 bases separating them.

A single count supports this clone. The CDR3 loop reads CASGLDAGEGYGYTF. The CDR3 DNA reads TGTGCTAGTGGTTTGGATGCAGGGGAAGGGTATGGCTACACCTTC. V is TRBV12-5 and J is TRBJ1-2, with a possible D match to TRBD1 (6 bases). V lost 1 base and J 5 bases, leaving 14 bases between the germline ends. Germline V gene lookup returns CDR1 LGHNT and CDR2 FRNRAP. The CDR3 loop spans 15 amino acids.

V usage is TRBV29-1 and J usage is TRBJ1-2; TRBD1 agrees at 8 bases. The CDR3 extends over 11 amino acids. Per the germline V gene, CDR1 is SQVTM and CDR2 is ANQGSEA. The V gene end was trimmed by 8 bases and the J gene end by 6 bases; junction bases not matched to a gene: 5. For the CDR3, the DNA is TGCAGCAGCAGGGGGCTGAATGGCTACACCTTC. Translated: CSSRGLNGYTF. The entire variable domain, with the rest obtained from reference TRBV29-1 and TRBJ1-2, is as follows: SAVISQKPSRDICQRGTSLTIQCQVDSQVTMMFWYRQQPGQSLTLIATANQGSEATYESGFVIDKFPISRPNLTFSTLTVSNMSPEDSSIYLCSSRGLNGYTFGSGTRLTVV.

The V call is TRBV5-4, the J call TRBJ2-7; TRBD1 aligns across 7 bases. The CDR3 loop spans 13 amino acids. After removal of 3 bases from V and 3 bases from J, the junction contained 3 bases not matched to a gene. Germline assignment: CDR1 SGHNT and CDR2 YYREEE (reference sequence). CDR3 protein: CASSSRDSYEQYF. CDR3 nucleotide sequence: TGTGCCAGCAGCTCCCGGGACAGCTACGAGCAGTACTTC.